One sample yielded the 32 T cell receptor beta chains listed below, sequenced in a study of T cell responses to AZD1222 COVID-19 vaccine. Sequencing used immunoSEQ multiplex PCR; TCRdb keeps in-frame clones, though not all of them. The sample holds nearly 90,000 clones, 88% seen once. The source was peripheral blood, collected on day 0 of AZD1222 vaccination. Receptors were obtained from an adult in good health.

The chain is built from TRBV4-2 and TRBJ1-3; 7 bases are a match to TRBD1. Trimming at V came to 0 bases and at J to 0 bases, leaving 5 bases not matched to a gene. The germline V gene encodes CDR1 LGHNA and CDR2 YNFKEQ. This CDR3 is 17 amino acids long. Here the CDR3 reads CASSQDRDSSSGNTIYF. The CDR3 nucleotides are TGTGCCAGCAGCCAAGATCGGGACAGCAGCTCTGGAAACACCATATATTTT.

The rearrangement uses TRBV5-1 and TRBJ1-4; 7 bases fit TRBD1. With 0 bases clipped from V and 10 bases from J, the junction kept 9 bases outside the gene matches. This CDR3 has 15 amino acids. Germline lookup yields CDR1 SGHRS and CDR2 YFSETQ. CDR3 sequence: CASSLEAGGSRKLFF. In nucleotides, the CDR3 is TGCGCCAGCAGCTTGGAAGCAGGGGGGAGTCGAAAACTGTTTTTT.

This clone was picked up one time. The CDR3 nucleotides are TGTGCCAGCAGTCCCCCTTGGGGGAGGGCCGGAGAGACCCAGTACTTC. Protein sequence: CASSPPWGRAGETQYF. The chain has TRBV7-9 and TRBJ2-5; 7 positions match TRBD2. This CDR3 has 16 amino acids. Germline loops: CDR1 SEHNR, CDR2 FQNEAQ (reference sequence). V dropped 6 bases and J dropped 4; count of bases not matched to a gene: 14.

V usage is TRBV5-6 and J usage is TRBJ1-2; tentative D call: TRBD1 (6 bases). Per the germline V gene, CDR1 is SGHDT and CDR2 is YYEEEE. Between the trimmed V and J ends, which lost 0 bases and 6 bases, there was a span of 18 bases. There are 16 residues in the CDR3. The CDR3 DNA sequence: TGTGCCAGCAGCTTGGAAGCAGGGGCCGACGCTCATGGCTACACCTTC. It yields the protein CASSLEAGADAHGYTF.

Only one count was recorded for this clone. This chain uses TRBV5-4 with TRBJ2-1; D ambiguous. Germline V lookup: CDR1 SGHNT, CDR2 YYREEE (reference sequence). CDR3 length: 13 residues. Between the trimmed V and J ends, which lost 3 bases and 1 base, there was a span of 5 bases. The CDR3 sequence: CASSSESYNEQFF. As DNA, the CDR3 is TGTGCCAGCAGCTCGGAGTCCTACAATGAGCAGTTCTTC.

This clone was counted a single time. This chain uses TRBV6-4 with TRBJ2-3; unclear D gene. The ends were cut back, 6 bases at V and 0 bases at J, with 10 bases in the middle. From germline, CDR1 is MRHNA and CDR2 SNTAGT. This CDR3 comprises 14 residues. The CDR3 DNA sequence: TGTGCCAGCAGGGTAACCCCGAGCACAGATACGCAGTATTTT. Protein: CASRVTPSTDTQYF.

J is TRBJ2-7 and V is TRBV15; tentative D call: TRBD1 (6 bases). This CDR3 region has 15 residues. The ends were cut back, 3 bases at V and 2 bases at J, with 14 bases in the middle. The germline CDR1 and CDR2 sequences are LNHNV and YYDKDF (reference sequence). This chain's CDR3 is CATSSETGHTYEQYF. In DNA form, the CDR3 reads TGTGCCACCAGCAGTGAGACAGGTCACACCTACGAGCAGTACTTC. Looking up the rest from reference TRBV15 and TRBJ2-7 gives the full variable domain: DAMVIQNPRYQVTQFGKPVTLSCSQTLNHNVMYWYQQKSSQAPKLLFHYYDKDFNNEADTPDNFQSRRPNTSFCFLDIRSPGLGDTAMYLCATSSETGHTYEQYFGPGTRLTVT.

The chain uses TRBV18 and TRBJ1-5; D remains unclear. The CDR3 has 15 amino acids. Germline V lookup: CDR1 KGHSH, CDR2 LQKENI. The V gene lost 1 base and the J gene lost 5 bases, with 12 bases spanning the gap. This CDR3 is CASSPQTQLHQPQHF. The CDR3 region has the DNA TGTGCCAGCTCACCACAAACTCAACTCCATCAGCCCCAGCATTTT. The full variable domain, rest sourced from reference TRBV18 and TRBJ1-5, is NAGVMQNPRHLVRRRGQEARLRCSPMKGHSHVYWYRQLPEEGLKFMVYLQKENIIDESGMPKERFSAEFPKEGPSILRIQQVVRGDSAAYFCASSPQTQLHQPQHFGDGTRLSIL.

The J gene is TRBJ2-7, the V gene TRBV28, with D possibly matching TRBD2 (6 bases). The CDR3 extends over 11 amino acids. CDR1 is MDHEN, CDR2 SYDVKM, per germline. Trimming took 5 bases from V and 7 from J, leaving 9 bases between them. The CDR3 spells CASSPAGEQYF. The DNA of the CDR3 is TGTGCCAGCAGTCCTGCGGGGGAGCAGTACTTC.

Notes on this clone: This sample includes further DNA sequences coding for the same CDR3. V usage is TRBV19 and J usage is TRBJ1-1; D call uncertain. CDR3 length equals 12 residues. The germline gives CDR1 LNHDA, CDR2 SQIVND (reference sequence). The germline V and J ends were trimmed by 1 base and 1 base, with 1 base remaining between them. The CDR3 reads CASSIGNTEAFF. Written as DNA, the CDR3 is TGTGCCAGTAGTATAGGGAACACTGAAGCTTTCTTT.

This sequence joins TRBV29-1 and TRBJ1-2, with D possibly being TRBD1 (5 bases). The CDR3 runs 10 residues. V lost 7 bases to trimming and J lost 6 bases, with 9 bases between them. CDR1 SQVTM and CDR2 ANQGSEA come from the germline V gene. The CDR3, as DNA: TGCAGCGCGGGGACGGATGGCTACACCTTC. It specifies CSAGTDGYTF.

In its sample, this clone was seen once. The CDR3 DNA follows: TGTGCCAGCAGCTCCCCGACTAGCGGGAGAACTCTACAAGGTGAGCAGTTCTTC. Its protein is CASSSPTSGRTLQGEQFF. The genes are TRBV6-2 or TRBV6-3 and TRBJ2-1, with 12 bases that match TRBD2. The germline V gene has CDR1 MNHEY and CDR2 SVGEGT. The CDR3 has 18 amino acids. V shed 6 bases and J 9 bases; nucleotides not matched to a gene: 18.

The rearrangement joins TRBV5-6 to TRBJ2-5; 15 bases match TRBD2. Germline V CDR1 and CDR2: SGHDT, YYEEEE. Trimming took 3 bases from V and 4 from J; bases not matched to a gene: 10. CDR3 length: 18 amino acids. The CDR3 loop is CASSWGTSGRRRGETQYF. The DNA for the CDR3 is TGTGCCAGCAGCTGGGGGACTAGCGGGAGGAGGAGGGGAGAGACCCAGTACTTC. Combining the CDR3 with reference TRBV5-6 and TRBJ2-5 gives the whole variable domain DAGVTQSPTHLIKTRGQQVTLRCSPKSGHDTVSWYQQALGQGPQFIFQYYEEEERQRGNFPDRFSGHQFPNYSSELNVNALLLGDSALYLCASSWGTSGRRRGETQYFGPGTRLLVL.

This clone showed up just a few times. Other nucleotide sequences in the sample specify the same CDR3. The rearrangement joins TRBV6-1 to TRBJ1-3, with a possible D match to TRBD1 (5 bases). V lost 2 bases to trimming and J lost 0 bases, with 8 bases between them. Germline lookup yields CDR1 MNHNS and CDR2 SASEGT. The CDR3 has 15 amino acids. The CDR3 reads CASSEQGHSGNTIYF. For the CDR3, the DNA is TGTGCCAGCAGTGAACAGGGCCACTCTGGAAACACCATATATTTT.

The chain carries TRBV19 and TRBJ2-5; 8 bases map to TRBD1. The CDR3 runs 16 residues. From germline, CDR1 is LNHDA and CDR2 SQIVND (reference sequence). V shed 0 bases, J shed 1 base, and the junction held 4 bases outside the gene matches. CDR3 coding DNA: TGTGCCAGTAGTATAGATGCGACAGGGGTCCAAGAGACCCAGTACTTC. Translation: CASSIDATGVQETQYF.

The rearrangement links TRBV11-3 to TRBJ2-7; 7 nucleotides agree with TRBD1. Per germline, CDR1 SGHNT and CDR2 YENEEA. The ends lost 5 bases at V and 3 bases at J; junction bases unmatched: 13. This CDR3 comprises 16 residues. CDR3 nucleotides: TGTGCCAGCAGCCCCCGACAGGGTTGGAAGAGCTACGAGCAGTACTTC. It is translated as CASSPRQGWKSYEQYF.

The V and J genes are TRBV6-4 and TRBJ2-5; 14 bases line up with TRBD2. V shed 0 bases and J 3 bases; nucleotides not matched to a gene: 6. Germline values: CDR1 MRHNA, CDR2 SNTAGT. The CDR3 covers 18 residues. For the CDR3, the DNA is TGTGCCAGCAGTGACTCGACTAGCGGGAGGGTGTTTGAAGAGACCCAGTACTTC. Translated: CASSDSTSGRVFEETQYF.

This chain uses TRBV19 with TRBJ2-1; D might be TRBD1 or TRBD2, each matching 5 bases. This CDR3 has 18 amino acids. V was cut by 4 bases and J by 1 base, with 20 bases left in between. Germline V gives CDR1 LNHDA, CDR2 SQIVND (reference sequence). CDR3 protein: CASSRRLGVLDSYNEQFF. The CDR3 nucleotides are TGTGCCAGTAGTAGGAGACTGGGGGTCTTGGATTCCTACAATGAGCAGTTCTTC.

The chain couples TRBV19 to TRBJ2-3; tentatively, D is TRBD1 (6 bases). CDR3 length: 15 residues. V lost 3 bases, J lost 5 bases, and 15 bases lay in between. CDR1 is LNHDA and CDR2 is SQIVND in the germline V gene (reference sequence). The CDR3, as DNA: TGTGCCAGTAGTATTAGTGGCAGGGGTTTAGATACGCAGTATTTT. Encoded protein: CASSISGRGLDTQYF.

The chain carries TRBV6-5 and TRBJ2-7; D gene ambiguous. In germline, CDR1 is MNHEY, CDR2 SVGAGI. The length of the CDR3 is 15 residues. Trimming stripped 0 bases from V and 0 bases from J, with 9 bases between. This CDR3 reads CASSYSGISSYEQYF. As DNA, the CDR3 is TGTGCCAGCAGTTACTCAGGGATAAGCTCCTACGAGCAGTACTTC.

This clone was recorded only once. The chain employs TRBV25-1 and TRBJ2-5; no clear D gene. Trimming stripped 2 bases from V and 5 bases from J, with 12 bases between. In germline, CDR1 is MGHDK, CDR2 SYGVNS. The CDR3 is 14 residues long. DNA for the CDR3: TGTGCCAGCAGTGAAGTGGAGTATCGGGAGACCCAGTACTTC. Its protein is CASSEVEYRETQYF.

This chain links TRBV2 with TRBJ1-5; D might be TRBD1 (6 bases). The CDR3 contains 15 residues. V lost 8 bases and J 4 bases, leaving 18 bases between the germline ends. The germline CDR1 and CDR2 sequences are SNHLY and FYNNEI. CDR3: CASGTTGNRNQPQHF. As DNA, the CDR3 is TGTGCCAGCGGGACTACAGGGAATCGGAATCAGCCCCAGCATTTT.

This rearrangement joins TRBV7-2 to TRBJ1-4, with D possibly TRBD1 on 5 matching bases. This CDR3 region has 15 residues. Germline CDR1 reads SGHTA; CDR2 reads FQGNSA. Deletions cut 5 bases from V and 4 bases from J, with 14 bases between. This CDR3 reads CASSPGTWDNEKLFF. The CDR3, as DNA: TGTGCCAGCAGCCCCGGGACGTGGGATAATGAAAAACTGTTTTTT. The whole variable domain, remainder taken from reference TRBV7-2 and TRBJ1-4, is GAGVSQSPSNKVTEKGKDVELRCDPISGHTALYWYRQSLGQGLEFLIYFQGNSAPDKSGLPSDRFSAERTGGSVSTLTIQRTQQEDSAVYLCASSPGTWDNEKLFFGSGTQLSVL.

This chain joins TRBV9 and TRBJ1-1; D gene uncertain. V dropped 0 bases and J dropped 1 base, with 10 bases sitting between them. This CDR3 is built from 15 residues. The V gene's germline CDR1 is SGDLS and CDR2 YYNGEE. This CDR3 reads CASSVEAKTNTEAFF. CDR3 coding DNA: TGTGCCAGCAGCGTAGAGGCAAAAACGAACACTGAAGCTTTCTTT. The variable domain in full, with the rest retrieved from reference TRBV9 and TRBJ1-1, is DSGVTQTPKHLITATGQRVTLRCSPRSGDLSVYWYQQSLDQGLQFLIQYYNGEERAKGNILERFSAQQFPDLHSELNLSSLELGDSALYFCASSVEAKTNTEAFFGQGTRLTVV.

In DNA, the CDR3 is TGTGCCAGTAGTCCCCAGGCGGGGACTAGCGGGAGTGTCACCAAAAACATTCAGTACTTC. It yields the protein CASSPQAGTSGSVTKNIQYF. The chain uses TRBV19 and TRBJ2-4; 14 nucleotides match TRBD2. CDR1 and CDR2 (germline): LNHDA, SQIVND (reference sequence). CDR3 size: 20 residues. Germline trimming cut 5 bases from V and 2 bases from J; bases unmatched to any gene: 14.

This clone is a singleton in its sample. The V call is TRBV18, the J call TRBJ2-7; 8 nucleotides line up with TRBD1. There are 15 residues in the CDR3. Germline lookup yields CDR1 KGHSH and CDR2 LQKENI. Losses at the gene ends were 3 bases for V and 6 bases for J; bases not matched to a gene: 10. Here the CDR3 DNA reads TGTGCCAGCTCACCGCCGGGACAGGCCTCTGTCGAGCAGTACTTC. Translating it yields CASSPPGQASVEQYF.

J is TRBJ2-7 and V is TRBV29-1; TRBD1 aligns across 9 bases. V was pared by 5 bases and J by 4 bases, with 6 bases of the junction left unmatched. Germline V gene lookup returns CDR1 SQVTM and CDR2 ANQGSEA. This CDR3 contains 13 residues. The CDR3 coding sequence is TGCAGCGTTTCATACAGGGGGCGGTACGAGCAGTACTTC. This encodes CSVSYRGRYEQYF.

The chain recombines TRBV3-1 (or the pseudogene TRBV3-2) with TRBJ2-7; 8 bases line up with TRBD1. Germline V gene lookup returns CDR1 LGHDT and CDR2 YNNKEL (reference sequence). The CDR3 covers 13 residues. V trimming: 2 bases; J trimming: 6 bases; junction bases outside the gene matches: 3. CDR3 coding DNA: TGTGCCAGCAGCCAATATACAGGGGGCGAGCAGTACTTC. This translates into CASSQYTGGEQYF.

The V and J genes are TRBV18 and TRBJ1-5; D is uncertain. The V gene's germline CDR1 is KGHSH and CDR2 LQKENI. Trimming stripped 2 bases from V and 4 bases from J, with 12 bases between. The CDR3 sequence is 15 residues long. The CDR3 bases are TGTGCCAGCTCACCATTCGGGCCAGGAAATCAGCCCCAGCATTTT. Translated, it gives CASSPFGPGNQPQHF. Supplemented by reference TRBV18 and TRBJ1-5, the full variable domain reads NAGVMQNPRHLVRRRGQEARLRCSPMKGHSHVYWYRQLPEEGLKFMVYLQKENIIDESGMPKERFSAEFPKEGPSILRIQQVVRGDSAAYFCASSPFGPGNQPQHFGDGTRLSIL.

The rearrangement links TRBV7-8 to TRBJ2-1; unclear D gene. V was shortened by 1 base and J by 6 bases, with 10 bases between the two germline ends. This CDR3 has 14 residues. The V gene's germline CDR1 is SGHVS and CDR2 FQNEAQ. Here the CDR3 DNA reads TGTGCCAGCAGCTTAGGACACGATCGCAATGAGCAGTTCTTC. Encoded protein: CASSLGHDRNEQFF.

The J gene is TRBJ2-7, the V gene TRBV6-2 or TRBV6-3, with 8 bases fitting TRBD1. The CDR3 covers 14 residues. Germline CDR1 is MNHEY and CDR2 is SVGEGT. V shed 2 bases, J shed 3 bases, and the junction held 3 bases outside the gene matches. The DNA for the CDR3 is TGTGCCAGCAGTTACCAGGGGGCGGTCTACGAGCAGTACTTC. Residues: CASSYQGAVYEQYF.

This clone was counted once. This chain connects TRBV5-8 to TRBJ2-3; weak D call: TRBD1 (5 bases). The CDR3 sequence is 15 residues long. Germline V gene lookup returns CDR1 SGHTS and CDR2 YDEGEE. V was trimmed by 0 bases and J by 2 bases, leaving 10 bases between them. The CDR3 reads CASSLVQGLTDTQYF. The CDR3 coding sequence is TGTGCCAGCAGCTTGGTTCAGGGCCTCACAGATACGCAGTATTTT.